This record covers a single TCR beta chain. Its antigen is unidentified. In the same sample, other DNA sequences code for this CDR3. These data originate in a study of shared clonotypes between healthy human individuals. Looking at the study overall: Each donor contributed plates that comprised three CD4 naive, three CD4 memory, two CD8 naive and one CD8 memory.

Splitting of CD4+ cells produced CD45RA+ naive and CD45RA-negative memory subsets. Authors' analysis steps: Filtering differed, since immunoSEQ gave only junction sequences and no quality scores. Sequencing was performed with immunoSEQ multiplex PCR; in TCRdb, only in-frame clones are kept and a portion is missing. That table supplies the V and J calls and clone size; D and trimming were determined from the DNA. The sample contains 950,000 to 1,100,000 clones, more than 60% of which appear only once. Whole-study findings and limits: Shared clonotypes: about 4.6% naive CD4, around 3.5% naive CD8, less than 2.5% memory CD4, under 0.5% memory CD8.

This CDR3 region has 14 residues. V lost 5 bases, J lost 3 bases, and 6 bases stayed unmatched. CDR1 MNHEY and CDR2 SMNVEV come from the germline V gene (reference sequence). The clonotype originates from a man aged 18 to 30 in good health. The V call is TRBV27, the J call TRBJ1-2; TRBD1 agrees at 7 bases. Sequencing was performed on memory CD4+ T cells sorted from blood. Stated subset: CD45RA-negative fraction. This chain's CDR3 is CASSPLDRDYGYTF. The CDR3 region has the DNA TGTGCCAGCAGTCCACTAGACAGGGACTATGGCTACACCTTC.